The rows below give T cell receptor beta chains drawn from one sample of a study of T cells after yellow fever vaccination. One entry per CDR3 protein results from TCRdb running MiXCR on the 5' RACE reads. The table records 450,000 to 600,000 distinct CDR3 sequences, about 13% of them present only once. The input for sequencing was PBMCs, taken on the day of the yellow fever booster vaccination. Every receptor here comes from a man aged 30 to 45 who received the YFV17D yellow fever vaccine. Both conserved end residues are part of each CDR3. D genes are given only for firm matches. Size is omitted from some rows. Given values are once, few, many or a class for expanded clones.

j_gene,v_gene,d_gene,abundance,CDR3nt,CDR3aa
TRBJ2-1,TRBV5-1,.,.,TGCGCCAGCAGCTCCCTCTCGGGTTCCAATGAGCAGTTCTTC,CASSSLSGSNEQFF
TRBJ2-7,TRBV4-3,.,.,TGCGCCAGCAGCCAAGCCCTTAGGAACTCCTACGAGCAGTACTTC,CASSQALRNSYEQYF
TRBJ2-2,TRBV20-1,TRBD2,few,TGCTGTGCTAGAGATCCTGGCGGGAGGGCCGGCACCGGGGAGCTGTTTTTT,CCARDPGGRAGTGELFF
TRBJ2-2,TRBV10-3,TRBD1,.,TGTGCCATCCAGGGGGCGCCGTTGACCGGGGAGCTGTTTTTT,CAIQGAPLTGELFF
TRBJ2-2,TRBV6-2/TRBV6-3,.,few,TGTGCCAGCAGCTTAGTGGGAGGATCCACCGGGGAGCTGTTTTTT,CASSLVGGSTGELFF
TRBJ2-6,TRBV30,.,.,TGTGCCTGGAGCCCAGACCTCTCTGGGGCCAACGTCCTGACTTTC,CAWSPDLSGANVLTF
TRBJ1-2,TRBV20-1,TRBD1,few,TGCAGTGCTCACCGTACAGGGGGGAACTATGGCTACACCTTC,CSAHRTGGNYGYTF
TRBJ1-5,TRBV24-1,.,few,TGTGCCACCAGTGATTCCGAGGGAGAGGCCCAGCATTTT,CATSDSEGEAQHF
TRBJ2-5,TRBV7-6,.,.,TGTGCCAGCAGCTTAGTTGGAGTATCAGAGACCCAGTACTTC,CASSLVGVSETQYF
TRBJ2-1,TRBV24-1,.,.,TGTGCCACCAGTCCGGACGGCGGATTAAGGGAGCAGTTCTTC,CATSPDGGLREQFF
TRBJ1-2,TRBV30,.,.,TGTGCCTGGAGTGTAAGCTCTGATGGCTACACCTTC,CAWSVSSDGYTF
TRBJ1-4,TRBV7-2,TRBD1,.,TGTGCCAGCAGCTTTAATATCAGGGGGCAGGGTGAAAAACTGTTTTTT,CASSFNIRGQGEKLFF
TRBJ2-1,TRBV27,.,many,TGTGCCAGCAGTTTAGGGGGAGTTTCCTACAATGAGCAGTTCTTC,CASSLGGVSYNEQFF
TRBJ1-5,TRBV12-3/TRBV12-4,.,.,TGTGCCAGCAGTGTTTGGGGCAGGGGTCAGCCCCAGCATTTT,CASSVWGRGQPQHF
TRBJ2-7,TRBV5-1,TRBD1,.,TGCGCCAGCAGCTTGGTTCAGGGGGCAAGGGAGCAGTACTTC,CASSLVQGAREQYF
TRBJ2-3,TRBV6-1,TRBD2,.,TGTGCCAGCTCCGGGACTAGCGGGAGTAAAAGCACAGATACGCAGTATTTT,CASSGTSGSKSTDTQYF
TRBJ2-1,TRBV11-1,TRBD2,.,TGTGCCAGCAGCCCGCGACCTAGCGGGAGGGCCTTTTCGTTTAATGAGCAGTTCTTC,CASSPRPSGRAFSFNEQFF
TRBJ2-5,TRBV7-9,.,few,TGTGCCAGCAGCTTACTAGGGAAGGTGCTGGAGACCCAGTACTTC,CASSLLGKVLETQYF
TRBJ2-7,TRBV5-4,.,few,TGTGCCAGCAGCCAGGGCGGGATCGTTGGCGAGCAGTACTTC,CASSQGGIVGEQYF
TRBJ2-6,TRBV7-6,TRBD1,.,TGTGCCAGCAGCCCGGACAGGGGGAGTGGGGCCAACGTCCTGACTTTC,CASSPDRGSGANVLTF
TRBJ2-5,TRBV30,.,.,TGTGCCTGGAGCGGGGACCAAGAGACCCAGTACTTC,CAWSGDQETQYF
TRBJ2-2,TRBV4-3,TRBD1,.,TGCGCCAGCAGCCAAGTCGACAGGGCCTCGAGTGAGCTGTTTTTT,CASSQVDRASSELFF
TRBJ2-1,TRBV7-6,.,few,TGTGCCAGCAGCTTAGTGAGTGACTCCTACAATGAGCAGTTCTTC,CASSLVSDSYNEQFF
TRBJ2-5,TRBV15,TRBD2,few,TGTGCCACCAGCATCAGCATCGGGACTAGCGGGGCCCGGATAAAAGAGACCCAGTACTTC,CATSISIGTSGARIKETQYF
TRBJ2-7,TRBV5-6,TRBD1,few,TGTGCCAGCAGCCCTCCGGACAGGGCCGGCGACGAGCAGTACTTC,CASSPPDRAGDEQYF
TRBJ2-6,TRBV2,.,.,TGTGCCAGCAGTGCAGGGGCCTCTGGGGCCAACGTCCTGACTTTC,CASSAGASGANVLTF
TRBJ1-5,TRBV6-2/TRBV6-3,.,.,TGTGCCAGCAGTTACCAACAGCAAGTTAGCAATCAGCCCCAGCATTTT,CASSYQQQVSNQPQHF
TRBJ2-1,TRBV2,.,many,TGTGCCAGCAGTGTATACAATGAGCAGTTCTTC,CASSVYNEQFF
TRBJ1-5,TRBV6-1,.,few,TGTGCCAGCAGTCCCCCGAGGGCCACAGGGCAGCCCCAGCATTTT,CASSPPRATGQPQHF